Below, one T cell receptor beta chain is given with its context. This sample is part of a study of cytomegalovirus exposure and HLA in healthy donors. This CDR3 is 15 amino acids long. Germline CDR1 is SGHRS and CDR2 is YFSETQ. The PCR had 60 Vbeta and 13 Jbeta primers. Repertoires were generated with immunoSEQ multiplex PCR, while TCRdb's copy carries only in-frame clones and drops some. This sample carries 90,000 to 120,000 clones, with 0.59% going to the ten biggest clones. The sequencing sample was made of PBMCs. The chain is built from TRBV5-1 and TRBJ2-5, with D possibly matching TRBD1 (6 bases). The end of the DNA is better explained by TRBJ2-7, so the J call may be wrong. The clonotype comes from a man over 45 in good health and CMV-seronegative. The CDR3 DNA is TGCGCCAGCAGCCGATCAGGGGTACGGTCTCACGAGCAGTACTTC. Protein product: CASSRSGVRSHEQYF.